This T cell receptor beta chain was identified during a study of blood T cell repertoires in COVID-19. This clone was seen once. J was trimmed by 1 base and V by 4 bases; bases with no gene match: 4. Germline-derived CDR1 and CDR2 are LNHDA and SQIVND (reference sequence). This CDR3 is built from 15 residues. Here immunoSEQ multiplex PCR was the method, and the copy in TCRdb shows in-frame clones only, minus some. The data contain hundreds of thousands of clones, more than 70% of them singletons. Sequencing was carried out using PBMCs or T cells enriched from blood (not recorded which). The rearrangement joins TRBV19 to TRBJ1-3; TRBD1 matches at 7 bases. The sequence was obtained from a middle-aged woman with acute COVID-19. The CDR3 here is CASSKNRGSGNTIYF. In DNA form, the CDR3 reads TGTGCCAGTAGTAAAAACAGGGGATCTGGAAACACCATATATTTT.